The source of this T cell receptor (beta chain) is a study of OX40 agonist ivuxolimab in advanced cancers. Study as a whole: Eligibility admitted prior anti-PD-1, anti-PD-L1 or anti-CTLA-4 therapy; 40% had some. Study conclusions and caveats: Average numbers of expanded clones were greater in CD8+ T cells than in CD4+. CD4+ and CD8+ blood T cells expanded clonally by week 6 at 0.1 to 3.0 mg/kg.

Repertoires were generated with immunoSEQ multiplex PCR, while TCRdb's copy carries only in-frame clones and drops some. The sample lists approximately 53,000 clones, over 80% occurring once. Note on this clone: What it binds is not known.

Trimming cost V 3 bases and J 6 bases; bases outside gene matches: 4. CDR1 and CDR2 from the germline V gene are LNHDA and SQIVND (reference sequence). The CDR3 extends over 15 amino acids. With baseline, cycle 4 day 1, and cycle 7 day 1 as timepoints, blood was sampled. The material sequenced was CD4+ or CD8+ T cells sorted from blood, taken in a trial of the OX40 agonist ivuxolimab. The rearrangement links TRBV19 to TRBJ2-1; 11 positions match TRBD2. This clonotype was obtained from an adult with an advanced solid tumor such as melanoma, head and neck, liver or kidney cancer. The CDR3 loop reads CASSIVTSGTNEQFF. CDR3 nucleotides: TGTGCCAGTAGTATCGTGACTAGCGGGACCAATGAGCAGTTCTTC.